The rows below give T cell receptor beta chains drawn from one sample of a study of cytomegalovirus exposure and HLA in healthy donors. TCRdb's table, derived via immunoSEQ multiplex PCR, lists solely in-frame clones and lacks some. The table lists about 240,000 clones, roughly 87% of them singletons. Input material: PBMCs. These receptors originate from a woman aged 40 to 49 in good health and CMV-seropositive. Both conserved end residues are part of each CDR3. The D gene is left open where the match is weak. Clone size is given for some rows only: seen once, a few or many times, or a class if the clone is expanded.

V gene,D gene,J gene,clone size,CDR3 DNA,CDR3 protein
TRBV4-1,.,TRBJ2-5,.,TGCGCCAGCAGCCCGCTGCCGGGAGAGACCCAGTACTTC,CASSPLPGETQYF
TRBV5-1,TRBD2,TRBJ2-7,.,TGCGCCAGCAGCTTGAGCGCTAGCGGCGTCCCCGAGCAGTACTTC,CASSLSASGVPEQYF
TRBV30,.,TRBJ1-1,.,TGTGCCTGGAGTGTACGGGTGGGGGGGGAAGCTTTCTTT,CAWSVRVGGEAFF
TRBV10-3,.,TRBJ1-1,.,TGTGCCATTACAGGGAATTTGAACACTGAAGCTTTCTTT,CAITGNLNTEAFF
TRBV2,.,TRBJ2-7,once,TGTGCCAGCGGGGGACTCCCGGGCTCCTACGAGCAGTACTTC,CASGGLPGSYEQYF
TRBV6-5,TRBD1,TRBJ2-7,.,TGTGCCAGCAGTTTGTCGGCCGGGACAGGGATCTACGAGCAGTACTTC,CASSLSAGTGIYEQYF
TRBV6-1,TRBD1,TRBJ1-5,.,TGTGCCAGCAGGGAAATCCTGACAGGGTTCAATCAGCCCCAGCATTTT,CASREILTGFNQPQHF
TRBV19,.,TRBJ2-2,.,TGTGCCAGTAGTATGGTGAGCGGAATCACCGGGGAGCTGTTTTTT,CASSMVSGITGELFF
TRBV7-9,TRBD1,TRBJ1-1,.,TGTGCCAGCAGCTTGGGACAGGGGAGGACTGAAGCTTTCTTT,CASSLGQGRTEAFF
TRBV7-3,TRBD1,TRBJ1-2,.,TGTGCCAGCAGCTCCGGGACAGGGAGCAACTATGGCTACACCTTC,CASSSGTGSNYGYTF
TRBV5-6,.,TRBJ1-2,.,TGTGCCAGCAGCTTGGAAAGGCGACTGGGGCCTGGCTACACCTTC,CASSLERRLGPGYTF
TRBV11-2,.,TRBJ1-1,.,TGTGCCAGCAGCCCGACAGGAACCTCCACTGAAGCTTTCTTT,CASSPTGTSTEAFF
TRBV5-4,TRBD1,TRBJ1-2,few,TGTGCCAGCAGAGAACAGGGGCCCTCTAACTATGGCTACACCTTC,CASREQGPSNYGYTF
TRBV11-3,TRBD2,TRBJ2-1,once,TGTGCCAGCAGCCCCACCGGGACTATCGCCTACAATGAGCAGTTCTTC,CASSPTGTIAYNEQFF
TRBV7-9,TRBD2,TRBJ2-5,once,TGTGCCAGCAGCTCCGGGACTAGCGAAGGGGAGACCCAGTACTTC,CASSSGTSEGETQYF
TRBV18,.,TRBJ2-5,.,TGTGCCAGCTCACCTTTCGACAGAGAGTTGTGGGAGACCCAGTACTTC,CASSPFDRELWETQYF
TRBV7-2,.,TRBJ2-2,few,TGTGCCAGCAGCCGCCGGACGTCAGACAGTTCGAACACCGGGGAGCTGTTTTTT,CASSRRTSDSSNTGELFF
TRBV5-8,TRBD2,TRBJ2-1,.,TGTGCCAGCAGCATTCTAGCGGGGGGGATCAATGAGCAGTTCTTC,CASSILAGGINEQFF
TRBV28,TRBD2,TRBJ2-3,.,TGTGCCAGCAGTCCCGCTCAGTTAGCGGGCGACACAGATACGCAGTATTTT,CASSPAQLAGDTDTQYF
TRBV5-1,TRBD2,TRBJ2-2,.,TGCGCCAGCAGCGAAGTAGCGGGGGGGAACACCGGGGAGCTGTTTTTT,CASSEVAGGNTGELFF
TRBV7-2,TRBD1,TRBJ2-3,.,TGTGCCAGCAGCACACAGGGGGATACGCAGTATTTT,CASSTQGDTQYF
TRBV9,TRBD1,TRBJ1-1,.,TGTGCCAGCAGCGCCTCGTCCCGGGACAGGGCTGAAGCTTTCTTT,CASSASSRDRAEAFF
TRBV5-1,TRBD1,TRBJ1-2,.,TGCGCCAGCAGCTTTTCCCTACAGGGGGCTCAGGGCTACACCTTC,CASSFSLQGAQGYTF
TRBV5-6,.,TRBJ1-2,.,TGTGCCAGCAGGGGCGCAGACCCGGGACAAATCTATGGCTACACCTTC,CASRGADPGQIYGYTF
TRBV7-8,TRBD1,TRBJ1-1,.,TGTGCCAGCAGCTTCGGACAGGGGGCTGAAGCTTTCTTT,CASSFGQGAEAFF
TRBV11-1,.,TRBJ1-1,.,TGTGCCAGCAGCTACCAAGACAGGCCCACTGAAGCTTTCTTT,CASSYQDRPTEAFF
TRBV7-2,TRBD2,TRBJ2-3,.,TGTGCCAGCAGCCTCCTAGGCGGGAGGGTCACAGATACGCAGTATTTT,CASSLLGGRVTDTQYF
TRBV11-3,TRBD1,TRBJ2-7,.,TGTGCCAGCAGCGCTGGGACAGTTGCCGAGCAGTACTTC,CASSAGTVAEQYF
TRBV9,TRBD1,TRBJ1-1,few,TGTGCCAGCAGCTTAGGACAGGGACGGGGTGAAGCTTTCTTT,CASSLGQGRGEAFF
TRBV18,.,TRBJ1-1,.,TGTGCCAGCTCACCGCCGACAGGGAACACTGAAGCTTTCTTT,CASSPPTGNTEAFF
TRBV30,.,TRBJ1-6,.,TGTGCCTGGAGCCTTGGCCCGGGAGGTTCACCCCTCCACTTT,CAWSLGPGGSPLHF
TRBV5-1,TRBD2,TRBJ2-1,.,TGCGCCAGCAGCCAACGGACTAGCGGGGGGTTTGGTGAGCAGTTCTTC,CASSQRTSGGFGEQFF
TRBV6-1,.,TRBJ1-4,.,TGTGCCAGCAGTGAAGCGCGGACTCGTGAAAAACTGTTTTTT,CASSEARTREKLFF
TRBV4-2,.,TRBJ2-4,.,TGTGCCAGCAGCCAAGATCCTTCTTTAGCCAAAAACATTCAGTACTTC,CASSQDPSLAKNIQYF
TRBV6-1,.,TRBJ2-5,once,TGTGCCAGCAGTGAAATCGGACAGAGCCAAGAGACCCAGTACTTC,CASSEIGQSQETQYF
TRBV9,TRBD2,TRBJ2-5,few,TGTGCCAGCAGCGTAGTCGGGACTAGCGGGTTAGAGACCCAGTACTTC,CASSVVGTSGLETQYF
TRBV27,.,TRBJ1-1,.,TGTGCCAGCAGTTTATCCCATGACACTGAAGCTTTCTTT,CASSLSHDTEAFF
TRBV30,.,TRBJ2-1,.,TGTGCCTGGAGTCAGAACAATGAGCAGTTCTTC,CAWSQNNEQFF
TRBV19,.,TRBJ1-1,.,TGTGCCAGTAGTACAGGGTATCAGGCTGAAGCTTTCTTT,CASSTGYQAEAFF
TRBV30,.,TRBJ2-5,.,TGTGCCTGGAACCTGGCAGGGGTCGAGACCCAGTACTTC,CAWNLAGVETQYF
TRBV7-3,.,TRBJ2-2,once,TGTGCCAGCAGCTTACAGGATACCGGGGAGCTGTTTTTT,CASSLQDTGELFF
TRBV9,TRBD1,TRBJ1-2,few,TGTGCCAGCAGCGTAGGGACAGGGAACTATGGCTACACCTTC,CASSVGTGNYGYTF
TRBV15,.,TRBJ2-1,.,TGTGCCACCAGCAGAGATCTCGGAGGCACAAAGTTCTTC,CATSRDLGGTKFF
TRBV4-1,TRBD2,TRBJ2-5,.,TGCGCCAGCAGCCAACTCCTACTGGAGCGGGGGGGCATAGAGACCCAGTACTTC,CASSQLLLERGGIETQYF
TRBV27,.,TRBJ1-1,.,TGTGCCAGCAGTTTGACACAGGGGAACACTGAAGCTTTCTTT,CASSLTQGNTEAFF
TRBV18,TRBD1,TRBJ1-5,once,TGTGCCAGCTCACCGTACCGGACAGGGGGCGATGCTACGGTTCGCCAGCCCCAGCATTTT,CASSPYRTGGDATVRQPQHF
TRBV4-1,TRBD1,TRBJ1-2,.,TGCGCCAGCAGCCAAGATCGGAGGGCCGGGACAGGGAGTGTCGGCTACACCTTC,CASSQDRRAGTGSVGYTF
TRBV6-5,.,TRBJ2-7,.,TGTGCCAGCAGTGCAACGCAGGGGTGGTCCTACGAGCAGTACTTC,CASSATQGWSYEQYF
TRBV5-6,.,TRBJ2-5,.,TGTGCCAGCAGCATGCTAGGTTATAGTGAGCTCGAAGAGACCCAGTACTTC,CASSMLGYSELEETQYF
TRBV21-1,.,TRBJ2-5,.,TGTGCCAGCAGCAAAGTTGGGGGACTAGCGGGGTTGTACCAAGAGACCCAGTACTTC,CASSKVGGLAGLYQETQYF
TRBV30,.,TRBJ1-1,once,TGTGCCTGGAGTATGGCGGGGAACACTGAAGCTTTCTTT,CAWSMAGNTEAFF
TRBV6-1,.,TRBJ1-5,.,TGTGCCACCACCATTGGGAGGGGAAGCAATCAGCCCCAGCATTTT,CATTIGRGSNQPQHF
TRBV4-2,.,TRBJ1-6,.,TGTGCCAGCAGCCAAGAGGCGGGACTCCTCAATTCACCCCTCCACTTT,CASSQEAGLLNSPLHF
TRBV15,TRBD2,TRBJ2-1,.,TGTGCCACCAGTAGATCCGGGACTAGCGGGGGCTCCTACAATGAGCAGTTCTTC,CATSRSGTSGGSYNEQFF
TRBV7-9,TRBD1,TRBJ2-1,.,TGTTCCAGCAGCTTAGCAGGGGGCGGAAACTCCTACAATGAGCAGTTCTTC,CSSSLAGGGNSYNEQFF
TRBV6-1,TRBD1,TRBJ1-6,.,TGTGCCAGCAGCCAAGACAGGGGTGAACCCCTCCACTTT,CASSQDRGEPLHF
TRBV4-3,TRBD1,TRBJ1-6,.,TGCGCCAGCGGCAGGGGGGATTCACCCCTCCACTTT,CASGRGDSPLHF
TRBV7-2,TRBD2,TRBJ2-1,few,TGTGCCAGCAGCCTTTCCTCTAGCGGGAGGGAAGGGCAGTTCTTC,CASSLSSSGREGQFF
TRBV10-3,.,TRBJ2-7,.,TGTGCCATCAGTGAGTCTAGCCGGGGCGAGCAGTACTTC,CAISESSRGEQYF